Listed below are T cell receptor beta chains from one sample, sequenced in a study of graft-versus-host responses after intestinal transplantation. TCRdb's copy holds only in-frame clones and misses some; the assay was immunoSEQ multiplex PCR. The top ten clones hold roughly 4.3% of a sample with more than 2,500 clones, roughly 91% of them seen once. Sequencing used bone marrow, obtained around 350 days after transplant. These receptors all come from a human patient who received an intestinal transplant, so some T cells may come from the graft donor. CDR3s include the opening cysteine and the closing phenylalanine or tryptophan. A D gene is named only where the DNA matches it firmly. Not every row has a clone size; where given, it reads once, few, many or a size class.

>.|TRBJ1-5|TRBV6-1|once
CASEQGQPQHF
TGTGCCAGCGAACAGGGCCAGCCCCAGCATTTT
>.|TRBJ1-1|TRBV21-1|.
CASSKAGGTEAFF
TGTGCCAGCAGCAAAGCAGGGGGCACTGAAGCTTTCTTT
>.|TRBJ2-1|TRBV28|.
CASSTPRWNEQFF
TGTGCCAGCTCGACTCCTCGGTGGAATGAGCAGTTCTTC
>.|TRBJ1-2|TRBV5-6|.
CASTRTALYGYTF
TGTGCCAGCACCAGGACAGCCCTCTATGGCTACACCTTC
>TRBD1|TRBJ1-5|TRBV16|.
CASSHPSSDRGKQPQHF
TGTGCCAGCAGCCACCCCTCTTCGGACAGGGGGAAACAGCCCCAGCATTTT
>.|TRBJ2-3|TRBV30|.
CAWSIADTQYF
TGTGCCTGGAGTATTGCAGATACGCAGTATTTT
>.|TRBJ2-3|TRBV27|.
CATPSTDTQYF
TGTGCCACCCCGAGCACAGATACGCAGTATTTT
>.|TRBJ2-6|TRBV7-7|.
CASSTCDLSAQSRANVLTF
TGTGCCAGCAGCACGTGTGATTTAAGTGCACAAAGTCGGGCCAACGTCCTGACTTTC
>TRBD1|TRBJ1-4|TRBV11-2|once
CASSFGRGQGNEKLFF
TGTGCCAGCAGCTTCGGCCGGGGACAGGGGAATGAAAAACTGTTTTTT
>.|TRBJ1-1|TRBV19|.
CASSLRGAGTEAFF
TGTGCCAGTAGTTTGCGGGGGGCAGGGACTGAAGCTTTCTTT
>.|TRBJ2-5|TRBV28|.
CASSLTDTETQYF
TGTGCCAGCAGTTTAACAGACACGGAGACCCAGTACTTC
>TRBD2|TRBJ2-5|TRBV5-5|.
CASSLGTSAETQYF
TGTGCCAGCAGCCTCGGGACTAGTGCGGAGACCCAGTACTTC